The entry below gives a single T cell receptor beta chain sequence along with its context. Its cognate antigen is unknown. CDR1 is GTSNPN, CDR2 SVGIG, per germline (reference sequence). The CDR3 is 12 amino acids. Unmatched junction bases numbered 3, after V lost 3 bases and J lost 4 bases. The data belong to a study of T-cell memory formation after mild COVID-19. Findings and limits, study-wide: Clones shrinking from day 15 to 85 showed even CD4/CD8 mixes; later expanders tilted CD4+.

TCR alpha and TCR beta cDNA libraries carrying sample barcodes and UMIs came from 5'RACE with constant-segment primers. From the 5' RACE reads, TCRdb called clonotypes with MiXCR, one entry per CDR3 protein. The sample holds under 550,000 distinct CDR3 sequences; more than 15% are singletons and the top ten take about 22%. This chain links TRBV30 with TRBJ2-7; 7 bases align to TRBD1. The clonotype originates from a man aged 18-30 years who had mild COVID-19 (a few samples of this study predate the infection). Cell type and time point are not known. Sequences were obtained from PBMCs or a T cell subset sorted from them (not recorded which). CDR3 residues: CAWSLQGYEQYF. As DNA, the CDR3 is TGTGCCTGGAGCTTACAGGGGTACGAGCAGTACTTC.